This T cell receptor beta chain was captured in a study of CD8 T cells in Susac syndrome. Sequencing targeted TCR beta in T cells from blood (CD8+ and CD4+). Negative isolation was used for CD8+ and CD4+ T cells, and FACS enrichment was applied to TEMRA cells. Reverse transcription of about 0.5 to 1 ug RNA was carried out with random hexamers. Amplification of TCR beta CDR3 by immunoSEQ multiplex PCR spanned 54 Vbeta and 13 Jbeta. TCRdb itself ran the immunoSEQ multiplex PCR reads through MiXCR, one entry per CDR3 protein. This table holds roughly 200,000 distinct CDR3 sequences, just under 95% found once. The sample comprised CD4+ T cells from PBMCs. The source of this sequence is a human donor in good health.

The CDR3 reads CASSVGPNRETQYF. CDR3 bases: TGTGCCAGCAGCGTTGGCCCCAATCGGGAGACCCAGTACTTC. The rearrangement links TRBV9 to TRBJ2-5; D unresolved. V was trimmed by 2 bases and J by 5 bases, leaving 13 bases between them. CDR1 and CDR2 from the germline V gene are SGDLS and YYNGEE. CDR3 size: 14 residues.